The 18 T cell receptor beta chains given below trace back to one sample, sequenced in a study of Ad26.COV2.S vaccination and SARS-CoV-2 variants. Clones were sequenced by immunoSEQ multiplex PCR, and TCRdb holds only the in-frame ones, with some missing. The sample holds about 410,000 clones, 88% seen once. Noted treatment: some 20 received Ad26.COV2.S at low or high dose, single or two shots; five or six received placebo; per-sample allocation not given. Following the first vaccine or placebo injection, samples were taken on day 63. Specimen: peripheral blood, collected in a trial of Ad26.COV2.S vaccine versus placebo. The receptors were gathered from a person aged 18 to 65 who received the Ad26.COV2.S COVID-19 vaccine or a placebo.

The DNA of the CDR3 is TGTGCCAGCAGTTACTCGACAAGGGAGGTAATAGAGCAGTACTTC. Its translation: CASSYSTREVIEQYF. The genes are TRBV6-6 and TRBJ2-7; maybe TRBD2 (6 bases). V was pared by 0 bases and J by 7 bases, with 16 bases between. This CDR3 is 15 amino acids long. Looked up from germline, CDR1 is MNHNY and CDR2 is SVGAGI (reference sequence).

The J gene is TRBJ1-5, the V gene TRBV27; no reliable D call. Germline-derived CDR1 and CDR2 are MNHEY and SMNVEV (reference sequence). The CDR3 has 18 amino acids. Trimming shortened V by 0 bases and J by 3 bases, and 18 bases separated the two germline ends. The CDR3 DNA sequence: TGTGCCAGCAGTTTATCGATAGGCTTTCGTGGGGACAATCAGCCCCAGCATTTT. Protein product: CASSLSIGFRGDNQPQHF.

V gene TRBV7-2 combines with J gene TRBJ2-3, with D possibly TRBD1 on 5 matching bases. Germline lookup yields CDR1 SGHTA and CDR2 FQGNSA. This CDR3 has 13 residues. V was clipped by 4 bases and J by 6 bases, with 11 bases between them. The CDR3 nucleotides read TGTGCCAGCAGCTCAGGGCTGTCGGATACGCAGTATTTT. It yields the protein CASSSGLSDTQYF.

The chain carries TRBV4-1 and TRBJ1-1; the D gene is possibly TRBD1 (6 bases). The germline V gene encodes CDR1 MGHRA and CDR2 YSYEKL. V lost 4 bases and J lost 3, with 24 bases in between. CDR3 size: 18 residues. This CDR3 is CASSPSTLAGKGDTEAFF. CDR3 sequence (DNA): TGCGCCAGCAGCCCTTCAACCTTGGCAGGGAAGGGGGACACTGAAGCTTTCTTT.

The chain employs TRBV6-2 or TRBV6-3 and TRBJ1-2, with D hard to call. Germline CDR1 MNHEY, CDR2 SVGEGT. V lost 5 bases to trimming and J lost 2 bases, with 3 bases between them. The CDR3 is made up of 11 amino acids. The CDR3 nucleotides read TGTGCCAGCAGTCAAAACTATGGCTACACCTTC. It translates to CASSQNYGYTF.

The chain uses TRBV12-3 or TRBV12-4 and TRBJ2-7, with unresolved D. This CDR3 region has 13 residues. The V and J ends lost 2 bases and 2 bases respectively, with 7 bases between them. CDR3 nucleotide sequence: TGTGCCAGCAGTTTACTAACTACCTACGAGCAGTACTTC. Its translation is CASSLLTTYEQYF.

The table lists this clone with a count of one. The chain carries TRBV29-1 and TRBJ2-7; TRBD2 aligns across 10 bases. V gave up 4 bases and J gave up 4 bases; unmatched junction bases: 10. This CDR3 spans 15 amino acids. Per germline, CDR1 SQVTM and CDR2 ANQGSEA. Written as DNA, the CDR3 is TGCAGCGTTGTGCCCTCTACTAGCGGGGTGTACGAGCAGTACTTC. Protein sequence: CSVVPSTSGVYEQYF.

The V and J genes are TRBV27 and TRBJ2-5, with D perhaps assigned TRBD1 or TRBD2 (5 bases each). The CDR3 loop spans 14 amino acids. Looked up from germline, CDR1 is MNHEY and CDR2 is SMNVEV (reference sequence). The V and J ends lost 3 bases and 3 bases respectively, with 11 bases between them. CDR3 nucleotides: TGTGCCAGCAGTTTTCGGGACGGTAAAGAGACCCAGTACTTC. It is translated as CASSFRDGKETQYF.

On this clone: This same CDR3 is encoded by further DNA sequences in the sample. The V call is TRBV12-3 or TRBV12-4, the J call TRBJ1-2, with D possibly matching TRBD1 (5 bases). CDR3 size: 11 residues. The V end lost 1 base, the J end lost 8 bases, and 5 bases lay between the germline ends. CDR3 sequence: CASSLGGGYTF. In DNA form, the CDR3 reads TGTGCCAGCAGTTTAGGGGGGGGCTACACCTTC.

The chain has TRBV12-3 or TRBV12-4 and TRBJ1-4; D is uncertain. The V gene lost 5 bases and the J gene lost 9 bases, with 10 bases spanning the gap. The CDR3 spans 12 residues. CDR3 coding DNA: TGTGCCAGCAGTCCCCAGACCCAAAAACTGTTTTTT. Translation: CASSPQTQKLFF.

As DNA, the CDR3 is TGTGCCAGCAGCACCGCGTACGACAGGTCGCAAACCTTC. This gives the protein CASSTAYDRSQTF. The genes are TRBV6-2 or TRBV6-3 and TRBJ1-2; TRBD1 might be the D (6 bases). V was trimmed by 6 bases and J by 14 bases, leaving 22 bases between them. The CDR3 is made up of 13 amino acids. Per the germline V gene, CDR1 is MNHEY and CDR2 is SVGEGT.

Written as DNA, the CDR3 is TGTGCCAGCAGAAGGGGGCAGACTTCCTACGAGCAGTACTTC. Its translation: CASRRGQTSYEQYF. The rearrangement uses TRBV6-5 and TRBJ2-7, with TRBD1 matching 7 bases. This CDR3 is built from 14 residues. After removal of 6 bases from V and 1 base from J, the junction contained 6 bases not matched to a gene. Germline V gene lookup returns CDR1 MNHEY and CDR2 SVGAGI.

The V call is TRBV6-5, the J call TRBJ1-2; 8 nucleotides line up with TRBD1. The CDR3 extends over 15 amino acids. V lost 6 bases and J lost 4; bases outside the gene matches: 10. Germline assignment: CDR1 MNHEY and CDR2 SVGAGI. CDR3 nucleotide sequence: TGTGCCAGCAGCCCCGAGGGACAGGCTGTCTATGGCTACACCTTC. It is translated as CASSPEGQAVYGYTF.

The V gene is TRBV7-6, the J gene TRBJ1-3, with D unclear. Germline V CDR1 and CDR2: SGHVS, FNYEAQ. CDR3 length: 15 residues. Trimming took 1 base from V and 0 from J, leaving 7 bases between them. This CDR3 is CASSLGGFSGNTIYF. CDR3 bases: TGTGCCAGCAGCTTAGGAGGCTTCTCTGGAAACACCATATATTTT.

This clone was seen once. The chain recombines TRBV18 with TRBJ1-2, with D perhaps TRBD1 (6 bases). This CDR3 is 14 amino acids long. Germline CDR1 and CDR2: KGHSH and LQKENI. V lost 10 bases and J lost 4, with 19 bases in between. CDR3: CATTSGARIYGYTF. CDR3 coding DNA: TGTGCCACCACCTCGGGGGCGCGGATCTATGGCTACACCTTC.

This chain uses TRBV7-8 with TRBJ1-2; possible D gene TRBD1, 5 bases. Germline CDR1 SGHVS, CDR2 FQNEAQ. Trimming left V 4 bases short and J 3 bases short, with 12 bases between. The CDR3 loop spans 14 amino acids. The CDR3 sequence is CASSSPDSDYGYTF. CDR3 in DNA: TGTGCCAGCAGCTCTCCCGACAGCGACTATGGCTACACCTTC.

The rearrangement links TRBV19 to TRBJ2-5, with D perhaps being TRBD1 or TRBD2 (6 bases each). The CDR3 loop spans 13 amino acids. The germline V gene has CDR1 LNHDA and CDR2 SQIVND (reference sequence). V lost 4 bases, J lost 9 bases, and 15 bases lay in between. The chain's CDR3 is CASSTTGAPAQYF. DNA of the CDR3: TGTGCCAGTAGTACCACGGGGGCCCCCGCCCAGTACTTC. Complete variable domain (other parts from reference TRBV19 and TRBJ2-5): DGGITQSPKYLFRKEGQNVTLSCEQNLNHDAMYWYRQDPGQGLRLIYYSQIVNDFQKGDIAEGYSVSREKKESFPLTVTSAQKNPTAFYLCASSTTGAPAQYFGPGTRLLVL.

A single count supports this clone. This rearrangement joins TRBV7-9 to TRBJ1-5, with D perhaps TRBD1 (5 bases). The CDR3 has 17 residues. Germline CDR1 SEHNR, CDR2 FQNEAQ (reference sequence). V lost 0 bases and J lost 5, with 17 bases in between. The DNA of the CDR3 is TGTGCCAGCAGCTTAGCGGGGGGTTTGGGGTTCGATCAGCCCCAGCATTTT. Residues: CASSLAGGLGFDQPQHF. The full variable domain, its missing parts supplied by reference TRBV7-9 and TRBJ1-5, is DTGVSQNPRHKITKRGQNVTFRCDPISEHNRLYWYRQTLGQGPEFLTYFQNEAQLEKSRLLSDRFSAERPKGSFSTLEIQRTEQGDSAMYLCASSLAGGLGFDQPQHFGDGTRLSIL.